Listed here are 22 T cell receptor beta chains from one sample, sequenced in a study of T cells in Graves' hyperthyroidism and ophthalmopathy. Amplification of TCR beta CDR3 regions was performed using RNA transcripts as template. Initially, a first-round RT-PCR of the TCR CDR3 employed the HTBI primer set. In TCRdb, the multiplex PCR reads were re-called with MiXCR into one record per CDR3 protein. The repertoire consists of under 350,000 distinct CDR3 sequences, with about an eighth occurring once and the leading ten covering approximately 7.9%. The sequenced material came from blood. These receptors were obtained from a middle-aged woman with Graves' hyperthyroidism.

This clonotype was recorded at least ten times. The chain carries TRBV27 and TRBJ2-1, with 11 bases lining up with TRBD2. There are 16 residues in the CDR3. Per germline, CDR1 MNHEY and CDR2 SMNVEV (reference sequence). The V gene end was trimmed by 2 bases and the J gene end by 7 bases; junction bases not matched to a gene: 7. The DNA of the CDR3 is TGTGCCAGCAGTTTAGGGGCGGTAGCGGGGGGGAATGAGCAGTTCTTC. This codes for CASSLGAVAGGNEQFF.

This rearrangement joins TRBV29-1 to TRBJ2-5, with 7 bases lining up with TRBD1. This CDR3 is 16 amino acids long. V lost 5 bases to trimming and J lost 5 bases; unmatched junction nucleotides: 17. In germline, CDR1 is SQVTM, CDR2 ANQGSEA. Written as DNA, the CDR3 is TGCAGCGTTCTTCCGGGACAGCTAATACGAGGGGAGACCCAGTACTTC. Translation gives CSVLPGQLIRGETQYF.

CDR3 protein: CASSQADREGNTIYF. The CDR3 coding sequence is TGTGCCAGCAGCCAGGCTGACAGGGAGGGAAACACCATATATTTT. The chain uses TRBV3-1 and TRBJ1-3; 7 bases fit TRBD1. With 3 bases clipped from V and 4 bases from J, the junction kept 6 bases outside the gene matches. Per germline, CDR1 LGHDT and CDR2 YNNKEL (reference sequence). The CDR3 length is 15 residues. The full variable domain, its missing parts supplied by reference TRBV3-1 and TRBJ1-3, is DTAVSQTPKYLVTQMGNDKSIKCEQNLGHDTMYWYKQDSKKFLKIMFSYNNKELIINETVPNRFSPKSPDKAHLNLHINSLELGDSAVYFCASSQADREGNTIYFGEGSWLTVV.

This clonotype was recorded a few times. The chain couples TRBV27 to TRBJ2-2; weak D call: TRBD1 (6 bases). Germline assignment: CDR1 MNHEY and CDR2 SMNVEV (reference sequence). The CDR3 length is 15 residues. V lost 6 bases to trimming and J lost 4 bases, with 15 bases between them. In nucleotides, the CDR3 is TGTGCCAGCAGGGTACAGGGAACAGGCACCGGGGAGCTGTTTTTT. Its protein product is CASRVQGTGTGELFF.

This clonotype was observed at least ten times. The chain has TRBV20-1 and TRBJ2-5, with D possibly being TRBD1 (6 bases). This CDR3 is 14 amino acids long. Germline V lookup: CDR1 DFQATT, CDR2 SNEGSKA (reference sequence). V lost 4 bases, J lost 3 bases, and 15 bases lay in between. The CDR3 sequence is CSAIKLGQKETQYF. The CDR3 DNA sequence: TGCAGTGCTATCAAACTCGGACAGAAAGAGACCCAGTACTTC.

This rearrangement joins TRBV24-1 to TRBJ2-2; 11 bases map to TRBD2. Germline lookup yields CDR1 KGHDR and CDR2 SFDVKD. The length of the CDR3 is 16 residues. The trim removed 9 bases at V and 7 bases at J, leaving 12 bases unmatched. The CDR3 region has the DNA TGTGCCACCCGCAGGAGGCTAGCGGGAGGAGTCGGGGAGCTGTTTTTT. This sequence encodes CATRRRLAGGVGELFF.

This clonotype has ten or more counts. The rearrangement links TRBV2 to TRBJ2-2; perhaps TRBD1 as D (6 bases). V shed 2 bases and J shed 2 bases, with 12 bases lying between them. Germline CDR1 reads SNHLY; CDR2 reads FYNNEI. The CDR3 runs to 16 residues. CDR3: CASSEMGATNTGELFF. CDR3 nucleotides: TGTGCCAGCAGTGAAATGGGGGCGACTAACACCGGGGAGCTGTTTTTT.

This clonotype was found many times. J is TRBJ2-1 and V is TRBV7-2, with no clear D. This CDR3 region has 12 residues. Trimming pared 1 base from V and 5 bases from J, leaving 3 bases between. CDR1 is SGHTA, CDR2 FQGNSA, per germline. The CDR3 sequence: CASSLVHNEQFF. The DNA for the CDR3 is TGTGCCAGCAGCTTAGTCCACAATGAGCAGTTCTTC.

The rearrangement links TRBV29-1 to TRBJ2-5; D gene uncertain. The germline V gene has CDR1 SQVTM and CDR2 ANQGSEA. The CDR3 has 13 residues. V lost 5 bases and J 2 bases, leaving 12 bases between the germline ends. This CDR3 is CSVRKAPQETQYF. As DNA, the CDR3 is TGCAGCGTTCGGAAAGCACCTCAAGAGACCCAGTACTTC.

Ten or more counts support this clonotype. The rearrangement uses TRBV20-1 and TRBJ1-2; 8 nucleotides match TRBD1. V was pared by 6 bases and J by 5 bases, with 8 bases of the junction left unmatched. CDR1 is DFQATT, CDR2 SNEGSKA, per germline (reference sequence). This CDR3 comprises 13 residues. The DNA for the CDR3 is TGCAGTGCGGGAACAGACAGGGGTTATGGCTACACCTTC. This translates into CSAGTDRGYGYTF.

The CDR3 bases are TGTGCCAGCAGTCCCGACTCGATGGCACCCCTCCACTTT. Amino acids: CASSPDSMAPLHF. The gene calls are TRBV28 and TRBJ1-6; D remains ambiguous. CDR1 is MDHEN, CDR2 SYDVKM, per germline. The V end lost 5 bases, the J end lost 11 bases, and 13 bases lay between the germline ends. The CDR3 spans 13 residues.

With regard to this clonotype: Being one base from a much bigger clone, this may be a read error. The V call is TRBV4-2, the J call TRBJ1-6; D is ambiguous. This CDR3 is 16 amino acids long. Germline V gene data show CDR1 as LGHNA and CDR2 as YNFKEQ. V was shortened by 0 bases and J by 6 bases, with 12 bases between the two germline ends. CDR3 DNA: TGTGCCAGCAGCCAAGATGGAGGGTCGGGTAATTCACCCCTCCACTTT. Its protein is CASSQDGGSGNSPLHF.

This clonotype was picked up many times. V gene TRBV27 combines with J gene TRBJ1-1; D is perhaps TRBD1 (5 bases). The ends were cut back, 7 bases at V and 3 bases at J, with 12 bases in the middle. The CDR3 loop spans 13 amino acids. Germline values: CDR1 MNHEY, CDR2 SMNVEV (reference sequence). In nucleotides, the CDR3 is TGTGCCAGCACGGGAGACAGTTACACTGAAGCTTTCTTT. This encodes CASTGDSYTEAFF.

This clonotype was counted at least ten times. The junction departs from the called germline gene at one end, perhaps through a read error. The gene calls are TRBV12-3 or TRBV12-4 and TRBJ2-3, with TRBD1 matching over 10 bases. This CDR3 has 15 residues. CDR3 in amino acids: CASRGDRGWADTQFF. The CDR3 DNA reads TGTGCCAGCAGGGGGGACAGGGGATGGGCAGATACGCAGTTTTTT.

This clonotype has a count of ten or more. This rearrangement joins TRBV2 to TRBJ2-2; TRBD2 matches at 9 bases. CDR3 length equals 16 residues. The germline V gene has CDR1 SNHLY and CDR2 FYNNEI. V trimming: 6 bases; J trimming: 0 bases; junction bases outside the gene matches: 5. The chain's CDR3 is CASRRTSVSNTGELFF. CDR3 coding DNA: TGTGCCAGCAGACGGACTAGCGTCTCGAACACCGGGGAGCTGTTTTTT.

This clonotype was counted at least ten times. The chain joins TRBV11-2 to TRBJ2-1; 9 nucleotides line up with TRBD2. V dropped 7 bases and J dropped 10; count of bases not matched to a gene: 8. CDR3 size: 13 residues. In germline, CDR1 is SGHAT, CDR2 FQNNGV. CDR3 bases: TGTGCCAGCACCCAGGCTAGCGGGAACGAGCAGTTCTTC. As protein: CASTQASGNEQFF.

This clonotype was seen repeatedly, ten times or more. The chain has TRBV28 and TRBJ1-4, with no clear D. Germline V gene lookup returns CDR1 MDHEN and CDR2 SYDVKM. CDR3 length: 11 amino acids. The ends were cut back, 6 bases at V and 6 bases at J, with 5 bases in the middle. This CDR3 is CASRADEKLFF. The DNA for the CDR3 is TGTGCCAGCAGAGCGGATGAAAAACTGTTTTTT.

This clonotype was observed at least ten times. This rearrangement joins TRBV12-3 or TRBV12-4 to TRBJ2-7; perhaps TRBD2 as D (5 bases). Trimming removed 5 bases from V and 0 bases from J, with 11 bases in between. The CDR3 consists of 14 residues. This CDR3 is CASSKDGDSYEQYF. The DNA for the CDR3 is TGTGCCAGCAGTAAGGACGGGGACTCCTACGAGCAGTACTTC.

This clonotype has at least ten counts. The rearrangement uses TRBV28 and TRBJ2-7; D remains unclear. Per the germline V gene, CDR1 is MDHEN and CDR2 is SYDVKM. The CDR3 runs to 12 residues. V lost 4 bases to trimming and J lost 3 bases, with 7 bases between them. The CDR3 spells CASSYTVYEQYF. The DNA for the CDR3 is TGTGCCAGCAGTTATACAGTCTACGAGCAGTACTTC.

This clonotype was seen at least ten times. This chain connects TRBV3-1 to TRBJ2-5; tentatively, D is TRBD1 (6 bases). The germline V gene has CDR1 LGHDT and CDR2 YNNKEL (reference sequence). This CDR3 region has 15 residues. The germline V and J ends were trimmed by 1 base and 5 bases, with 14 bases remaining between them. CDR3 sequence (DNA): TGTGCCAGCAGCCAAGTGGCAGGGGAAGGGGAGACCCAGTACTTC. Residues: CASSQVAGEGETQYF.

On this clonotype itself: With a much larger clone just one base away, this may be a read error. V is TRBV9 and J is TRBJ2-5, with 7 nucleotides matching TRBD1. The germline V gene has CDR1 SGDLS and CDR2 YYNGEE. The CDR3 has 14 residues. CDR3 in amino acids: CASSTRDSQEAQYF. CDR3 DNA: TGTGCCAGCAGCACGAGGGACAGTCAAGAGGCCCAGTACTTC.

This clonotype has just a few counts. The gene calls are TRBV6-1 and TRBJ2-1; TRBD2 matches 8 bases. The CDR3 spans 15 residues. The junction had 4 bases not matched to a gene; V was cut back by 6 bases and J by 0 bases. Germline V lookup: CDR1 MNHNS, CDR2 SASEGT. This CDR3 reads CASSRGGLSYNEQFF. CDR3 DNA: TGTGCCAGCAGCCGGGGGGGGCTCTCCTACAATGAGCAGTTCTTC.